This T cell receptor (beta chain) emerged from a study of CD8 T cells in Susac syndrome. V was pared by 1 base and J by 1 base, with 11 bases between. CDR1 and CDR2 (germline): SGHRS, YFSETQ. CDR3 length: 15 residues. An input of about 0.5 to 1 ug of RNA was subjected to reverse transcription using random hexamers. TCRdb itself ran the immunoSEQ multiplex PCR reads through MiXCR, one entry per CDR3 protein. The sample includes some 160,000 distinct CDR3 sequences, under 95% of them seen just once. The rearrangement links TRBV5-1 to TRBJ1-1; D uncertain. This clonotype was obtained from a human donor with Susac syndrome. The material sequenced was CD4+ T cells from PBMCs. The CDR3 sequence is CASSLKASGNTEAFF. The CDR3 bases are TGCGCCAGCAGCTTGAAGGCTAGCGGGAACACTGAAGCTTTCTTT.